Below, one T cell receptor (beta chain) is given with its context. Its antigen is not identified. The conserved phenylalanine or tryptophan normally closing the CDR3 is absent here, so this likely arose from a read error. The DNA is omitted, as the CDR3 cannot be located on it reliably, and the CDR3 follows TCRdb's listing. Co-extracting RNA and DNA was done with about 20-33 mg of unsorted bulk tissue as input. cDNA specific to TCR beta was made from roughly 500 ng of total RNA, with a constant-region primer employed for priming. Slightly modified ARM-PCR with three nested multiplex PCR rounds yielded TCR beta libraries. For approximately 11 cycles apiece, the opening two PCR rounds ran with TRBV1-TRBV30 forward primers and a C-beta reverse primer. TCRdb re-called the multiplex PCR reads with MiXCR, one entry per CDR3 protein. The data contain roughly 100,000 distinct CDR3 sequences, roughly 80% of them singletons.

Germline loops: CDR1 MNHNS, CDR2 SASEGT. Including both end residues, the CDR3 is 13 amino acids long. The data derive from a study of tumor-infiltrating lymphocytes in primary liver carcinoma. Study-level background: Staging placed the tumors at T1-T3 N0M0, and they measured about 4 to 11 cm across. Whole-study findings and limits: Top-250-clone fractions were significantly higher in tumors than in blood (p = 0.039).

The sample taken for sequencing was liver tumor tissue from sampling region 3. Subset meaning: tumor region T3, left-lateral pole. This receptor was taken from a man aged 40-55 years with primary liver carcinoma and hepatitis B virus infection. This chain joins TRBV6-1 and TRBJ2-1; the D call in the table, TRBD1, was not verified against the DNA. This chain's CDR3 is CASSEIKDRGRLL.